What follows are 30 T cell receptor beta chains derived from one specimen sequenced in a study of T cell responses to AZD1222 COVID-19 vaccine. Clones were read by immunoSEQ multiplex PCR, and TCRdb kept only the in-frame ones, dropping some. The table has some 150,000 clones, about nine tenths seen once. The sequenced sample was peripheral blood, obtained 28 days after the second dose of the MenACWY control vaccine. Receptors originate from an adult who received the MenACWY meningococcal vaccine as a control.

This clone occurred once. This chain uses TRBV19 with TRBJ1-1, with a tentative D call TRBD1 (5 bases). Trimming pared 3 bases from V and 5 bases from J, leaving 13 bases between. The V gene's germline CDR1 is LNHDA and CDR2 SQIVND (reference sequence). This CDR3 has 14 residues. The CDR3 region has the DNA TGTGCCAGTAGTATCGGGGCAGGGAGGACTGAAGCTTTCTTT. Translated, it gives CASSIGAGRTEAFF.

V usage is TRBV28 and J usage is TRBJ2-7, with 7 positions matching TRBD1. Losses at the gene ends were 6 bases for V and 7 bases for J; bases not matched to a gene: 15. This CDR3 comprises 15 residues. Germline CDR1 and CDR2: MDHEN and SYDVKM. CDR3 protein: CASRGTGATLFEQYF. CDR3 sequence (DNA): TGTGCCAGCAGGGGAACAGGGGCGACCCTTTTTGAGCAGTACTTC.

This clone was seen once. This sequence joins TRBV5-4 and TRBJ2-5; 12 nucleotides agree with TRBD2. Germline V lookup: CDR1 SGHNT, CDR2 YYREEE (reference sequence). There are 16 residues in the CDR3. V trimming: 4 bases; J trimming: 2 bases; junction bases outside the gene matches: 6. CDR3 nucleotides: TGTGCCAGCAGCCGCGGACTAGCGGGGAAGCAAGAGACCCAGTACTTC. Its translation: CASSRGLAGKQETQYF.

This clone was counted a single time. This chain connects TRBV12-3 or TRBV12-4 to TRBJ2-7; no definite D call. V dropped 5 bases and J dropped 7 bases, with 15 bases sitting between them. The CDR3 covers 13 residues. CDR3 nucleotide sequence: TGTGCCAGCAGTCAGACAAATCTGGGGGAGCAGTACTTC. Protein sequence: CASSQTNLGEQYF.

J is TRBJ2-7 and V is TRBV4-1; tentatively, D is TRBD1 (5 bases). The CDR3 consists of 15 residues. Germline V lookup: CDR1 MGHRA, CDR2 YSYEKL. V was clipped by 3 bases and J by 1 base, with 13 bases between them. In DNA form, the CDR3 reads TGCGCCAGCAGCCATCGAGACAGCCGATCCTACGAGCAGTACTTC. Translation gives CASSHRDSRSYEQYF.

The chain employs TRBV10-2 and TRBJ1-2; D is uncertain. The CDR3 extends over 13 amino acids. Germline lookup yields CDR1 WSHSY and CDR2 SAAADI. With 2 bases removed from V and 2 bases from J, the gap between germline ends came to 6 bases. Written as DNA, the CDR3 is TGCGCCAGCAGTGAGGAGGTGAACTATGGCTACACCTTC. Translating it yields CASSEEVNYGYTF.

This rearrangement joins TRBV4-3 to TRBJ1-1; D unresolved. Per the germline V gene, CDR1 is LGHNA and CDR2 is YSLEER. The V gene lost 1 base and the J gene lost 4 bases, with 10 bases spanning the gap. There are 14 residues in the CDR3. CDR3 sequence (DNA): TGCGCCAGCAGCCAAGGGGGAGGGTTCACTGAAGCTTTCTTT. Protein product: CASSQGGGFTEAFF.

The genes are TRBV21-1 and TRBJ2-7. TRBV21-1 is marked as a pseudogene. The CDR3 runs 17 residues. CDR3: CASSKEFGAAGMYEQYF. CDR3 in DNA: TGTGCCAGCAGCAAAGAATTTGGGGCGGCCGGGATGTACGAGCAGTACTTC.

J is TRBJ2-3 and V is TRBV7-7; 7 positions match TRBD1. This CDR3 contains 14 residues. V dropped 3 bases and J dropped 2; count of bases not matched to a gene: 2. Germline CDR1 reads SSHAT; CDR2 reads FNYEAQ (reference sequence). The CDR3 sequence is CASSLGQTTDTQYF. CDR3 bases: TGTGCCAGCAGCTTGGGACAGACCACAGATACGCAGTATTTT.

The CDR3 is CASSLGGFQETQYF. The CDR3 region has the DNA TGTGCCAGCAGCTTAGGGGGCTTTCAAGAGACCCAGTACTTC. The chain combines TRBV7-2 with TRBJ2-5; weak D call: TRBD1 (5 bases). This CDR3 is 14 amino acids long. The V end lost 1 base, the J end lost 2 bases, and 8 bases lay between the germline ends. Germline V lookup: CDR1 SGHTA, CDR2 FQGNSA. The variable domain in full, with the rest retrieved from reference TRBV7-2 and TRBJ2-5, is GAGVSQSPSNKVTEKGKDVELRCDPISGHTALYWYRQSLGQGLEFLIYFQGNSAPDKSGLPSDRFSAERTGGSVSTLTIQRTQQEDSAVYLCASSLGGFQETQYFGPGTRLLVL.

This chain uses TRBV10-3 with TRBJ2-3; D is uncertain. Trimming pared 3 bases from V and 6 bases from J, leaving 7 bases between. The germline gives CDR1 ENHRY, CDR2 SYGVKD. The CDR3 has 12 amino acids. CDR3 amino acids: CAISDREDTQYF. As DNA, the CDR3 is TGTGCCATCAGTGATCGAGAGGATACGCAGTATTTT.

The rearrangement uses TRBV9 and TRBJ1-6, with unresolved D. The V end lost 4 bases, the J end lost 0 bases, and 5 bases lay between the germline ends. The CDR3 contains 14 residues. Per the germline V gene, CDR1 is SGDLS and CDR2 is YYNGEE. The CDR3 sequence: CASSTGSYNSPLHF. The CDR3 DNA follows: TGTGCCAGCAGCACGGGCTCCTATAATTCACCCCTCCACTTT. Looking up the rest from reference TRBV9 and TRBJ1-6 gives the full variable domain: DSGVTQTPKHLITATGQRVTLRCSPRSGDLSVYWYQQSLDQGLQFLIQYYNGEERAKGNILERFSAQQFPDLHSELNLSSLELGDSALYFCASSTGSYNSPLHFGNGTRLTVT.

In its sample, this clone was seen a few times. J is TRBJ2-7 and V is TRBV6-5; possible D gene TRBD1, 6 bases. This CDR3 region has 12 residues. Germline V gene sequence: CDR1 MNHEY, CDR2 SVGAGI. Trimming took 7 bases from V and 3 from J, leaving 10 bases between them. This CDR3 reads CASKGDIYEQYF. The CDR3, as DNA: TGTGCCAGCAAGGGGGACATCTACGAGCAGTACTTC.

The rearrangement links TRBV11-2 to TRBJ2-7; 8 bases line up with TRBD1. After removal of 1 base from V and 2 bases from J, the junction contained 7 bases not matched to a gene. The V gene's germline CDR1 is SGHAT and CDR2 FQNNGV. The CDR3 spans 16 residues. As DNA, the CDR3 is TGTGCCAGCAGCTTAGGCAGGGGGCTTACAACCTACGAGCAGTACTTC. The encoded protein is CASSLGRGLTTYEQYF.

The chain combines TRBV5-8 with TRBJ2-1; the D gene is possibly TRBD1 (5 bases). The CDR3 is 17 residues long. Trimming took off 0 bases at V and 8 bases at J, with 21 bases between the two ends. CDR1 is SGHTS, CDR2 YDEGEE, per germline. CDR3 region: CASSLARLGTRRDEQFF. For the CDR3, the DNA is TGTGCCAGCAGCTTGGCCCGCCTCGGCACTCGCAGGGATGAGCAGTTCTTC.

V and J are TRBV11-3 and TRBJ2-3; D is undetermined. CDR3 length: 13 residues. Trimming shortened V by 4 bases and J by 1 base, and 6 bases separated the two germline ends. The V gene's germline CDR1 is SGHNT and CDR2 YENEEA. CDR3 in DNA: TGTGCCAGCAGCTACGGCCGCACAGATACGCAGTATTTT. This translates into CASSYGRTDTQYF.

The CDR3 here is CASKKSGTSGTDTQYF. The CDR3 nucleotides are TGTGCCAGCAAAAAATCCGGGACTAGCGGCACAGATACGCAGTATTTT. The V gene is TRBV2, the J gene TRBJ2-3; the match to TRBD2 covers 10 bases. The germline CDR1 and CDR2 sequences are SNHLY and FYNNEI. Trimming at V came to 7 bases and at J to 1 base, leaving 8 bases not matched to a gene. The CDR3 length is 16 residues. Full variable domain (remainder filled in from reference TRBV2 and TRBJ2-3): EPEVTQTPSHQVTQMGQEVILRCVPISNHLYFYWYRQILGQKVEFLVSFYNNEISEKSEIFDDQFSVERPDGSNFTLKIRSTKLEDSAMYFCASKKSGTSGTDTQYFGPGTRLTVL.

The CDR3 nucleotides are TGTGCCAGCAGCCTCCAAAGCGGTGTCGGTAACTATGGCTACACCTTC. Translating it yields CASSLQSGVGNYGYTF. The chain recombines TRBV7-9 with TRBJ1-2; D unresolved. CDR3 length equals 16 residues. The V and J ends lost 5 bases and 1 base respectively, with 17 bases between them. Germline V gene lookup returns CDR1 SEHNR and CDR2 FQNEAQ (reference sequence).

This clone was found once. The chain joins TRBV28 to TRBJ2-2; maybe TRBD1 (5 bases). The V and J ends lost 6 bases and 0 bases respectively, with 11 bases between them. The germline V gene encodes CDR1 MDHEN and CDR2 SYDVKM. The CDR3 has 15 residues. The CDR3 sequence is CASRQQVSNTGELFF. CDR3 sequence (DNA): TGTGCCAGCAGGCAACAGGTTTCGAACACCGGGGAGCTGTTTTTT.

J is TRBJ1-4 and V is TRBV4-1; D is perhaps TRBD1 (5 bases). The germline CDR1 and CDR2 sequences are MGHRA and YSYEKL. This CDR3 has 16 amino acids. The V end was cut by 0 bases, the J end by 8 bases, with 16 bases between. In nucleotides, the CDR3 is TGCGCCAGCAGCCAAGATCTATGGCAGGGTCAAGAAAAACTGTTTTTT. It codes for CASSQDLWQGQEKLFF.

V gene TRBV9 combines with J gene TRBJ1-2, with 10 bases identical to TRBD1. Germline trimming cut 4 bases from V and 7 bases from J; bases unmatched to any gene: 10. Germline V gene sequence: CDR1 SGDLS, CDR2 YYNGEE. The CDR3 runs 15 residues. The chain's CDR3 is CASSPRDRGKGGYTF. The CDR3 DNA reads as TGTGCCAGCAGCCCCCGGGACAGGGGAAAAGGTGGCTACACCTTC.

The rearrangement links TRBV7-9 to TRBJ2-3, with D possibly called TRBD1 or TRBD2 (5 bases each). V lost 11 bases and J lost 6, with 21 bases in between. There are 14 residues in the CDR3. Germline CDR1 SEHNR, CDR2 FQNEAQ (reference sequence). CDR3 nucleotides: TGTGCCTCAAATGCGCAGGGAGTTGGTGATACGCAGTATTTT. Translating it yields CASNAQGVGDTQYF.

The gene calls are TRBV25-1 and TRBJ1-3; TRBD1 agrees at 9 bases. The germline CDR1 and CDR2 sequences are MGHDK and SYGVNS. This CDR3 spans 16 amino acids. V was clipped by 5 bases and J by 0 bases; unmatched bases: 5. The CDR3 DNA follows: TGTGCCAGCAGTAAAGGACAGGGGAGCTCTGGAAACACCATATATTTT. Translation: CASSKGQGSSGNTIYF.

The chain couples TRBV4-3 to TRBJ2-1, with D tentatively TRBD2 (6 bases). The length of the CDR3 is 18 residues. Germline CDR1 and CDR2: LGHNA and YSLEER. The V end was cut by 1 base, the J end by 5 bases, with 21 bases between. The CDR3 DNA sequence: TGCGCCAGCAGCCAAGGGGACTGGTATATCAGGGACCACAATGAGCAGTTCTTC. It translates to CASSQGDWYIRDHNEQFF.

The CDR3: CASSLANDLFRETQYF. CDR3 nucleotides: TGTGCCAGCAGCTTAGCGAATGACCTTTTTCGGGAGACCCAGTACTTC. The J gene is TRBJ2-5, the V gene TRBV7-9, with D unresolved. Germline values: CDR1 SEHNR, CDR2 FQNEAQ (reference sequence). The ends were cut back, 0 bases at V and 5 bases at J, with 16 bases in the middle. CDR3 size: 16 residues.

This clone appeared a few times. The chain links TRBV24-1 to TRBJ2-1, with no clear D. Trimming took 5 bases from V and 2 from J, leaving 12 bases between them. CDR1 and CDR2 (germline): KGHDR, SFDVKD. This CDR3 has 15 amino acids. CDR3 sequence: CATSAAYSTYNEQFF. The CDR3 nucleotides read TGTGCCACCAGTGCGGCCTACTCCACCTACAATGAGCAGTTCTTC.

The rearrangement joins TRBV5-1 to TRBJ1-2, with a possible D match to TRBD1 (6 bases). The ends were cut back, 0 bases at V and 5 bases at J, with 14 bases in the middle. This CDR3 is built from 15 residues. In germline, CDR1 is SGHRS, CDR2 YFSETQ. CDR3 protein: CASSLEAGARYGYTF. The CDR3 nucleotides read TGCGCCAGCAGCTTGGAGGCAGGGGCAAGGTATGGCTACACCTTC.

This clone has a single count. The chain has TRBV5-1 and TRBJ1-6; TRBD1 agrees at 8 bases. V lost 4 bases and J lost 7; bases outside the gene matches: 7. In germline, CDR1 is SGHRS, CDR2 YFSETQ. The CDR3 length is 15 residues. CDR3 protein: CASSIQGAENSPLHF. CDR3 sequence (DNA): TGCGCCAGCAGCATTCAGGGGGCTGAAAATTCACCCCTCCACTTT. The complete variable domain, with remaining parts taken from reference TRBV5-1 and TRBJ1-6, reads KAGVTQTPRYLIKTRGQQVTLSCSPISGHRSVSWYQQTPGQGLQFLFEYFSETQRNKGNFPGRFSGRQFSNSRSEMNVSTLELGDSALYLCASSIQGAENSPLHFGNGTRLTVT.

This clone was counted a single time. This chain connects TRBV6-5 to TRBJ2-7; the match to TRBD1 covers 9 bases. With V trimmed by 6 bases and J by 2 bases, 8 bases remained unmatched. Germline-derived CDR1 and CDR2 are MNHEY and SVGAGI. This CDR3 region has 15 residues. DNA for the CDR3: TGTGCCAGCAGAGTTTACAGGGGGCCGACCTACGAGCAGTACTTC. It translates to CASRVYRGPTYEQYF.

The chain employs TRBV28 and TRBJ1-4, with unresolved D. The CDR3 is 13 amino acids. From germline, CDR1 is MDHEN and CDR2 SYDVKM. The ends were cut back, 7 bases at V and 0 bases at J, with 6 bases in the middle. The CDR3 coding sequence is TGTGCCAGCATAGGTACAACTAATGAAAAACTGTTTTTT. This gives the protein CASIGTTNEKLFF. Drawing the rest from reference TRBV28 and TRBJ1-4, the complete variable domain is DVKVTQSSRYLVKRTGEKVFLECVQDMDHENMFWYRQDPGLGLRLIYFSYDVKMKEKGDIPEGYSVSREKKERFSLILESASTNQTSMYLCASIGTTNEKLFFGSGTQLSVL.